There are a few counts of the clone carrying this T cell receptor beta chain. The antigen is undetermined. A sample-barcoded 5' primer and a J-beta primer mix were used in a second PCR of about 6 to 12 cycles. In TCRdb, the 5' RACE reads were re-called with MiXCR into one record per CDR3 protein. The table shows around 940,000 distinct CDR3 sequences, with 45% to 60% occurring only once. V shed 1 base and J shed 4 bases, with 6 bases lying between them. Looked up from germline, CDR1 is KGHDR and CDR2 is SFDVKD. The CDR3 has 13 residues. Donors ranged from roughly 6 to 95 years old and were healthy Caucasians in Russia. The record originates from a study of blood T cells in healthy people across ages. Whole-study findings and limits: Older individuals had lower TCR beta diversity per million T cells (the decline was roughly linear). Relative to aged donors, long-lived donors carried more naive CD4+ cells and displayed higher diversity.

This TCR came from a woman aged 60-75 years in good health. The chain employs TRBV24-1 and TRBJ1-2; D is ambiguous. The sequenced sample consisted of blood. The CDR3 loop is CATSDLGGYGYTF. CDR3 nucleotide sequence: TGTGCCACCAGTGATTTAGGAGGCTATGGCTACACCTTC.